Each of the 27 T cell receptor beta chains below was sequenced from the same sample in a study of blood T cells in healthy people across ages (dated by TCRdb to the mid-2010s). The library was built by means of 5' RACE. TCRdb records Illumina HiSeq 2500 as the sequencer. A second PCR of about 6 to 11 cycles was run with a J-beta primer mix and a sample-barcoded 5' primer. TCRdb reran the public reads through fastp at Q25 and MiXCR, keeping productive beta chains. Identical CDR3 proteins give one entry, which carries the most common genes and DNA. Within this sample are about 1,600,000 distinct CDR3 sequences, with 40% to 50% of them counted one time only. Of the sample, roughly 7.9% is held by the ten largest clones. Sequenced input: blood. These receptors all come from a woman under 30 in good health.

This clonotype appeared a few times. The genes are TRBV11-2 and TRBJ1-2; D gene unclear. Trimming took off 3 bases at V and 7 bases at J, with 15 bases between the two ends. Per the germline V gene, CDR1 is SGHAT and CDR2 is FQNNGV. CDR3 length: 14 residues. CDR3 in amino acids: CASSFGLETGGYTF. The CDR3 DNA sequence: TGTGCCAGCAGCTTTGGGTTAGAGACGGGTGGCTACACCTTC.

This clonotype was seen many times. The chain carries TRBV29-1 and TRBJ1-1; no definite D call. This CDR3 spans 10 amino acids. Between the trimmed V and J ends, which lost 4 bases and 4 bases, there was a span of 4 bases. The germline V gene has CDR1 SQVTM and CDR2 ANQGSEA. In DNA, the CDR3 is TGCAGCGTTGTCCGCACTGAAGCTTTCTTT. Encoded protein: CSVVRTEAFF.

This chain connects TRBV3-1 to TRBJ2-5; TRBD2 matches at 12 bases. This CDR3 has 15 residues. Germline lookup yields CDR1 LGHDT and CDR2 YNNKEL (reference sequence). The ends lost 5 bases at V and 2 bases at J; junction bases unmatched: 3. The CDR3 nucleotides read TGTGCCAGCAGCTATGGGACTAGCGGGCAAGAGACCCAGTACTTC. Protein sequence: CASSYGTSGQETQYF.

In its sample, this clonotype was seen a few times. The rearrangement links TRBV30 to TRBJ2-5; TRBD2 matches at 7 bases. The V and J ends lost 0 bases and 11 bases, in that order; junction bases with no gene match: 3. The CDR3 extends over 11 amino acids. The germline gives CDR1 GTSNPN, CDR2 SVGIG (reference sequence). The CDR3 sequence is CAWSVQGGQYF. The CDR3 DNA sequence: TGTGCCTGGAGTGTTCAGGGAGGGCAGTACTTC.

This clonotype appeared a few times. The junction departs from germline at one end; a sequencing error may be responsible. V usage is TRBV4-1 and J usage is TRBJ1-5; D unclear. CDR1 is MGHRA and CDR2 is YSYEKL in the germline V gene. The CDR3 totals 14 residues. CDR3: CASSQGSLNQPRHF. The DNA of the CDR3 is TGCGCCAGCAGCCAAGGCAGCCTGAATCAGCCCCGGCATTTT.

The chain is built from TRBV27 and TRBJ2-3; no clear D gene. There are 13 residues in the CDR3. Germline CDR1 and CDR2: MNHEY and SMNVEV (reference sequence). Trimming removed 6 bases at V and 2 bases at J, with 9 bases between. The DNA for the CDR3 is TGTGCCAGCAGAGACGGATTCACAGATACGCAGTATTTT. Translation: CASRDGFTDTQYF.

The rearrangement joins TRBV10-3 to TRBJ2-4; D is unclear. The assigned J gene may be wrong: the sequence end matches TRBJ2-7 better. The CDR3 has 15 residues. CDR1 and CDR2 (germline): ENHRY, SYGVKD. CDR3 in DNA: TGTGCCATCAGTGAGCCCGAAGGTTATACCTACGAGCAGTACTTC. It translates to CAISEPEGYTYEQYF.

This rearrangement joins TRBV2 to TRBJ2-1; possible D gene TRBD2, 6 bases. Germline V gives CDR1 SNHLY, CDR2 FYNNEI. This CDR3 has 15 residues. Trimming took off 6 bases at V and 6 bases at J, with 18 bases between the two ends. The CDR3 sequence is CASSRTLDYANEQFF. The CDR3 DNA reads as TGTGCCAGCAGCCGAACCCTGGACTACGCCAATGAGCAGTTCTTC.

The chain has TRBV28 and TRBJ1-2, with D tentatively TRBD1 (6 bases). With 1 base removed from V and 3 bases from J, the gap between germline ends came to 15 bases. The germline V gene has CDR1 MDHEN and CDR2 SYDVKM. The CDR3 spans 16 residues. The CDR3: CASSLLAGVGDYGYTF. CDR3 coding DNA: TGTGCCAGCAGTTTATTGGCAGGGGTAGGGGACTATGGCTACACCTTC.

This clonotype was recorded many times. The chain has TRBV20-1 and TRBJ2-1; 9 bases are shared with TRBD2. This CDR3 region has 12 residues. The J segment lost 5 bases and the V segment lost 4 bases, leaving 0 bases of the junction unmatched. Germline V gene sequence: CDR1 DFQATT, CDR2 SNEGSKA (reference sequence). The CDR3 sequence: CSAKRGDNEQFF. The CDR3 region has the DNA TGCAGTGCTAAGCGGGGGGACAATGAGCAGTTCTTC.

This clonotype was picked up a small number of times. Just one base apart from a much larger clone, this may be a read error. CDR3 sequence: CASSLAGRATGNEQYF. For the CDR3, the DNA is TGTGCCAGCAGCTTAGCTGGGCGGGCCACCGGCAATGAGCAGTACTTC. This rearrangement joins TRBV7-2 to TRBJ2-5; maybe TRBD2 (5 bases). Germline lookup yields CDR1 SGHTA and CDR2 FQGNSA. The CDR3 contains 16 residues. V lost 0 bases and J 11 bases, leaving 22 bases between the germline ends.

The rearrangement links TRBV7-9 to TRBJ2-1; TRBD2 agrees at 10 bases. The J segment lost 6 bases and the V segment lost 8 bases, leaving 7 bases of the junction unmatched. Looked up from germline, CDR1 is SEHNR and CDR2 is FQNEAQ (reference sequence). The CDR3 loop spans 14 amino acids. CDR3 residues: CASLSGGAGNEQFF. For the CDR3, the DNA is TGTGCCAGCCTCAGCGGGGGGGCTGGCAATGAGCAGTTCTTC.

The chain carries TRBV10-3 and TRBJ2-1; 8 bases agree with TRBD2. CDR1 is ENHRY and CDR2 is SYGVKD in the germline V gene. The CDR3 runs 15 residues. The V gene end was trimmed by 6 bases and the J gene end by 1 base; junction bases not matched to a gene: 5. The CDR3 region is CAISPGGGSYNEQFF. CDR3 DNA: TGTGCCATCAGCCCCGGGGGGGGTTCCTACAATGAGCAGTTCTTC.

This clonotype was detected ten times or more. The V and J genes are TRBV29-1 and TRBJ2-7; TRBD1 matches at 8 bases. Germline CDR1 SQVTM, CDR2 ANQGSEA. The CDR3 runs to 12 residues. The V gene end was trimmed by 4 bases and the J gene end by 2 bases; junction bases not matched to a gene: 1. The CDR3 reads CSVGTGTYEQYF. The CDR3 DNA reads as TGCAGCGTTGGGACAGGGACCTACGAGCAGTACTTC.

J is TRBJ1-1 and V is TRBV14, with TRBD1 as a possible D gene (5 bases). V lost 2 bases and J lost 1, with 8 bases in between. Germline lookup yields CDR1 SGHDN and CDR2 FVKESK. The CDR3 is 14 residues long. The chain's CDR3 is CASSQTGQNTEAFF. The DNA of the CDR3 is TGTGCCAGCAGCCAAACGGGGCAGAACACTGAAGCTTTCTTT.

The rearrangement links TRBV6-5 to TRBJ2-6; D is undetermined. The CDR3 extends over 14 amino acids. With 6 bases removed from V and 3 bases from J, the gap between germline ends came to 9 bases. The germline CDR1 and CDR2 sequences are MNHEY and SVGAGI. CDR3 DNA sequence: TGTGCCAGCAGGAGTAGTGTTGGGGCCAACGTCCTGACTTTC. It yields the protein CASRSSVGANVLTF.

The chain has TRBV7-9 and TRBJ2-1, with a tentative D call TRBD1 (6 bases). From germline, CDR1 is SEHNR and CDR2 FQNEAQ (reference sequence). Deletions cut 3 bases from V and 0 bases from J, with 12 bases between. The CDR3 has 16 residues. CDR3 DNA sequence: TGTGCCAGCAGCTTTGGACAGCCGAGCTCCTACAATGAGCAGTTCTTC. Encoded protein: CASSFGQPSSYNEQFF.

This clonotype was detected only a few times. The chain couples TRBV3-1 to TRBJ2-7; D gene ambiguous. V was trimmed by 4 bases and J by 3 bases, leaving 10 bases between them. Germline values: CDR1 LGHDT, CDR2 YNNKEL (reference sequence). The CDR3 sequence is 13 residues long. The CDR3 here is CASSLRADYEQYF. The CDR3 nucleotides are TGTGCCAGCAGCCTTAGGGCCGACTACGAGCAGTACTTC.

A note on this clonotype: At one end, the junction sequence differs from germline, possibly due to a read error. The chain recombines TRBV11-2 with TRBJ2-7, with 7 bases fitting TRBD2. This CDR3 has 15 residues. Per germline, CDR1 SGHAT and CDR2 FQNNGV. In DNA form, the CDR3 reads TGTGCCACCAGCCAAATGGGCGGGAGATTTTACGAGCAGTACTTC. Translated: CATSQMGGRFYEQYF.

Remarks on this clonotype: A junction end diverges from the germline sequence, so it may reflect a read error. The chain has TRBV7-2 and TRBJ2-3; TRBD2 might be the D (6 bases). Germline V gene lookup returns CDR1 SGHTA and CDR2 FQGNSA. The CDR3 consists of 15 residues. Here the CDR3 reads CAGSFARGITDTQYF. For the CDR3, the DNA is TGTGCCGGCAGCTTCGCCCGGGGGATCACAGATACGCAGTATTTT.

The chain links TRBV12-3 or TRBV12-4 to TRBJ1-1; TRBD1 aligns across 8 bases. The junction had 9 bases not matched to a gene; V was cut back by 7 bases and J by 8 bases. There are 13 residues in the CDR3. CDR3: CASTSSGTGEAFF. CDR3 DNA: TGTGCCAGCACTTCATCAGGGACAGGAGAAGCTTTCTTT.

The V call is TRBV20-1, the J call TRBJ2-7, with 9 bases lining up with TRBD1. This CDR3 has 13 residues. Germline V lookup: CDR1 DFQATT, CDR2 SNEGSKA (reference sequence). V shed 5 bases and J 4 bases; nucleotides not matched to a gene: 6. As DNA, the CDR3 is TGCAGTGCTTGGACAGGGGAAGAATACGAGCAGTACTTC. Protein: CSAWTGEEYEQYF.

The V and J genes are TRBV4-2 and TRBJ1-2; 7 nucleotides line up with TRBD1. Germline V lookup: CDR1 LGHNA, CDR2 YNFKEQ. The CDR3 sequence is 16 residues long. Trimming removed 5 bases from V and 3 bases from J; junction bases left unmatched: 12. This CDR3 reads CASSSPRGLKYYGYTF. CDR3 bases: TGTGCCAGCAGCTCGCCCAGGGGGTTAAAATACTATGGCTACACCTTC.

V and J are TRBV20-1 and TRBJ2-7; 8 nucleotides match TRBD2. Germline CDR1 reads DFQATT; CDR2 reads SNEGSKA (reference sequence). J lost 0 bases, V lost 0 bases, and 4 bases had no gene match. The CDR3 is 15 amino acids. In DNA form, the CDR3 reads TGCAGTGCTAGAGATACCAGCGGGAGCTCCTACGAGCAGTACTTC. It is translated as CSARDTSGSSYEQYF.

The CDR3: CASSQVRVDRTYMETQYF. The CDR3 DNA reads as TGTGCCAGCAGCCAAGTAAGGGTGGACAGGACCTATATGGAGACCCAGTACTTC. The gene calls are TRBV3-1 and TRBJ2-5; TRBD1 matches 7 bases. From germline, CDR1 is LGHDT and CDR2 YNNKEL (reference sequence). After removal of 1 base from V and 5 bases from J, the junction contained 16 bases not matched to a gene. The CDR3 has 18 residues.

The gene calls are TRBV20-1 and TRBJ2-3, with 10 bases fitting TRBD2. The V segment lost 0 bases and the J segment 1 base; nucleotides outside the gene matches: 4. In germline, CDR1 is DFQATT, CDR2 SNEGSKA (reference sequence). This CDR3 is 16 amino acids long. Here the CDR3 DNA reads TGCAGTGCTAGAGATTTAGCGGGGGGCCGCACAGATACGCAGTATTTT. The encoded protein is CSARDLAGGRTDTQYF.

In its sample, this clonotype was seen once. The chain uses TRBV19 and TRBJ1-1; the match to TRBD1 covers 8 bases. The CDR3 covers 15 residues. V was pared by 1 base and J by 2 bases, with 3 bases of the junction left unmatched. Germline loops: CDR1 LNHDA, CDR2 SQIVND (reference sequence). DNA of the CDR3: TGTGCCAGTAGTATAGCAGGGGGCGGAAACACTGAAGCTTTCTTT. Protein product: CASSIAGGGNTEAFF.